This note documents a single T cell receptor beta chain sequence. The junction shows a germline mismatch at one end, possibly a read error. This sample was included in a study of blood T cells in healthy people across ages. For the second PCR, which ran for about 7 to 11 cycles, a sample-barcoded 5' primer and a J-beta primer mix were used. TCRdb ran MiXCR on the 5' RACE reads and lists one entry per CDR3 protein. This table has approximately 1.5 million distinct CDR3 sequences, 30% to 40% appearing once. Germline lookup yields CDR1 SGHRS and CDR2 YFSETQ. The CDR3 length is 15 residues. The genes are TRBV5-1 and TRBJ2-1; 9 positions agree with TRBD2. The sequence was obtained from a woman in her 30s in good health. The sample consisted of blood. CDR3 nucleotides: TGCGCCAGCAGCCATGGGACTAGCTCCCACAATGAGCAGTTCTTC. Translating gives CASSHGTSSHNEQFF.